The present TCR beta chain was sequenced within a study of CD8 T cells in ankylosing spondylitis. Study-wide results and caveats: Enrichment of disease-linked clones was reportedly significant in matched ankylosing spondylitis synovial fluid. There were earlier reports of some motif variants in reactive arthritis synovial fluid and blood.

The germline V gene has CDR1 SGHVS and CDR2 FQNEAQ. Germline trimming cut 1 base from V and 1 base from J; bases unmatched to any gene: 4. This CDR3 region has 15 residues. This clonotype occurred many times. What it binds is unknown. Preparation of TCR beta libraries was done by quantitative 5'-RACE with molecular barcodes. Via MiXCR, TCRdb re-called the 5' RACE reads, giving one row per CDR3 protein. This sample has just under 95,000 distinct CDR3 sequences, with 8.8% found just once. The sequence was collected from a male donor with ankylosing spondylitis or in good health (not recorded which). Material for sequencing was blood, either unsorted or a sorted T cell fraction (not recorded which). The V and J genes are TRBV7-8 and TRBJ2-7, with 7 positions matching TRBD2. CDR3 protein: CASSLESGGSYEQYF. The CDR3 nucleotides are TGTGCCAGCAGCTTAGAGTCGGGGGGATCCTACGAGCAGTACTTC.